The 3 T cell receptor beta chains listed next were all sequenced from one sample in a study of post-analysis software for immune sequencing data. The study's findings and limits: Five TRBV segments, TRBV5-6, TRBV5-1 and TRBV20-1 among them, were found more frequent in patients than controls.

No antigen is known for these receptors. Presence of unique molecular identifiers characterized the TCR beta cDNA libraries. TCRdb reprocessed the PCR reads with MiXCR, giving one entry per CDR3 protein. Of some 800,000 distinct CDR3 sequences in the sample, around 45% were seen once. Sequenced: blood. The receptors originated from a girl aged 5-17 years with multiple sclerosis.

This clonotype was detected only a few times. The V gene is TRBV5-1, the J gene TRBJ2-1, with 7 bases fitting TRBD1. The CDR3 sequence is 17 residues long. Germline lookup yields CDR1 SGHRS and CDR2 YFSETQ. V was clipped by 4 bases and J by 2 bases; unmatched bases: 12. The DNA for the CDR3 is TGCGCCAGCAGCCTGGACGTGAAGGGGGCGGCCTACAATGAGCAGTTCTTC. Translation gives CASSLDVKGAAYNEQFF.

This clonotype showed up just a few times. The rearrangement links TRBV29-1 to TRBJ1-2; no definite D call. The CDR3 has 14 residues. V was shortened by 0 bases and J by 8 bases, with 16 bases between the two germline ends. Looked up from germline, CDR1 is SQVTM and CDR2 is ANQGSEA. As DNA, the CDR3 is TGCAGCGTTGAAGATCCCCTATTCCGCTTCGGCTACACCTTC. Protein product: CSVEDPLFRFGYTF.

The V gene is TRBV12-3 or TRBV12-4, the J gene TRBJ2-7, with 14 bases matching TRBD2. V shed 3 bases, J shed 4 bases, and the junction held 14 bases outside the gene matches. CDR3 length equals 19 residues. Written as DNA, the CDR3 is TGTGCCAGCAGTTTCGGGGGACTAGCGGGAGACCTACGCGGGTACGAGCAGTACTTC. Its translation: CASSFGGLAGDLRGYEQYF.